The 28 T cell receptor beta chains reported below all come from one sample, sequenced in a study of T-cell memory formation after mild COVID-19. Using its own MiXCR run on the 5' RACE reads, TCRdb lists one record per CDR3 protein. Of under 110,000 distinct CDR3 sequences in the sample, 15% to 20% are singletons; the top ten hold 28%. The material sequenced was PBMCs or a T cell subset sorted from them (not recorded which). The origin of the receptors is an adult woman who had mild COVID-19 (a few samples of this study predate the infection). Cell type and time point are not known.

CDR3 amino acids: CASSSGGASTDTQYF. CDR3 coding DNA: TGTGCCAGTTCTAGCGGGGGAGCTAGCACAGATACGCAGTATTTT. The V call is TRBV9, the J call TRBJ2-3, with 10 bases that match TRBD2. The J segment lost 0 bases and the V segment lost 8 bases, leaving 6 bases of the junction unmatched. Per germline, CDR1 SGDLS and CDR2 YYNGEE. CDR3 length equals 15 residues.

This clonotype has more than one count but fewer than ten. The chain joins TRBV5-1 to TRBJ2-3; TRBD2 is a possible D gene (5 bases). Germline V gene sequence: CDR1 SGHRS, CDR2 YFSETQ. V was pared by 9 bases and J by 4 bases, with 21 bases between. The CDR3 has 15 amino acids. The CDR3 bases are TGCGCCACCCGCCTTTCCGGGGAGAGGGCAGATACGCAGTATTTT. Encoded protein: CATRLSGERADTQYF.

This chain's CDR3 is CASSLALAGGLEQFF. The DNA of the CDR3 is TGTGCCAGCAGTTTAGCCCTAGCGGGAGGATTGGAGCAGTTCTTC. The J gene is TRBJ2-1, the V gene TRBV27, with TRBD2 identical over 11 bases. The V gene's germline CDR1 is MNHEY and CDR2 SMNVEV (reference sequence). The CDR3 length is 15 residues. J was trimmed by 10 bases and V by 2 bases; bases with no gene match: 7.

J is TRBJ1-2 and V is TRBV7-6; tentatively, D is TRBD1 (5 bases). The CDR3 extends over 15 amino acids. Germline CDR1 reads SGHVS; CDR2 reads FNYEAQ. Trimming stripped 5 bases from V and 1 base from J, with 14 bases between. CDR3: CASSPTENVNYGYTF. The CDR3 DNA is TGTGCCAGCAGCCCGACAGAGAACGTTAACTATGGCTACACCTTC.

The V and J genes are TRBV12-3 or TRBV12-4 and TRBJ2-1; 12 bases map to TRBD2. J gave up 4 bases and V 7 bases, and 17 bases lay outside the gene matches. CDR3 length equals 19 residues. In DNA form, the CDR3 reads TGTGCCAGCACATTTACCGGACTAGCGGGATATCGACAATACAATGAGCAGTTCTTC. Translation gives CASTFTGLAGYRQYNEQFF.

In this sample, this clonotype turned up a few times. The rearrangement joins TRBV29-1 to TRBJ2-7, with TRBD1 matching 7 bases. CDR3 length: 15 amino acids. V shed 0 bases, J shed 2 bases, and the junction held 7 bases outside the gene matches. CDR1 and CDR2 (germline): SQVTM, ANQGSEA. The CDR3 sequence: CSVEDDRVETYEQYF. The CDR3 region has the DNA TGCAGCGTTGAAGACGACAGGGTCGAAACCTACGAGCAGTACTTC.

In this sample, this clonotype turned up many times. The CDR3 sequence: CASSRKGNTGELFF. The CDR3 region has the DNA TGTGCCAGCAGCCGTAAGGGGAACACCGGGGAGCTGTTTTTT. V gene TRBV11-1 combines with J gene TRBJ2-2; D unclear. CDR1 and CDR2 (germline): SGHAT, FQDESV (reference sequence). There are 14 residues in the CDR3. V lost 5 bases to trimming and J lost 1 base, with 8 bases between them.

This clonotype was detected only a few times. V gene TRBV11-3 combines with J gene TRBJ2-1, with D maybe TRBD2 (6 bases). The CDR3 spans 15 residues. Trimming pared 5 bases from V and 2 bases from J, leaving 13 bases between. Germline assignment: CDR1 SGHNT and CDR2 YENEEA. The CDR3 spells CASSLGTHAYNEQFF. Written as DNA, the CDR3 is TGTGCCAGCAGCCTGGGGACTCATGCCTACAATGAGCAGTTCTTC.

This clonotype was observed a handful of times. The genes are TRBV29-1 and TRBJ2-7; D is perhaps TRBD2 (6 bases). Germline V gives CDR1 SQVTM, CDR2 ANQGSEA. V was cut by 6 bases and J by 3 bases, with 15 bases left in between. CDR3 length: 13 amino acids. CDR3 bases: TGCAGCGTCGCGCTGGCGGGACTCTACGAGCAGTACTTC. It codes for CSVALAGLYEQYF.

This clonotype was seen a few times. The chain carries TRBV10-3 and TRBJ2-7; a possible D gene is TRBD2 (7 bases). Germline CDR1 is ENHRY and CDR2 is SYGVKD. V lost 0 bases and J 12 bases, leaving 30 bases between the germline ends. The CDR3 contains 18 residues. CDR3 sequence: CAISESGGTRSSSSELYF. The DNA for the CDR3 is TGTGCCATCAGTGAGTCGGGGGGGACACGATCCAGCTCGTCCGAGTTGTACTTC.

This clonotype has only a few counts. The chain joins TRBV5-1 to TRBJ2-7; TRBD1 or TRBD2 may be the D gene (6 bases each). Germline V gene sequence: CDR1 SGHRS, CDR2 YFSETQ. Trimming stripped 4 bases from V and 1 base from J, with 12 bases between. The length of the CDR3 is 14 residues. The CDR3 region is CASSGGTRSYEQYF. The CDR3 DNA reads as TGCGCCAGCAGCGGCGGGACAAGATCCTACGAGCAGTACTTC.

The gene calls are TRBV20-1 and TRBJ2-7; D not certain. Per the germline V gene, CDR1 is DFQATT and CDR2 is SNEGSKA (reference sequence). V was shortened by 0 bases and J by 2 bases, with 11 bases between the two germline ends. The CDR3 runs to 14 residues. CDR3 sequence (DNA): TGCAGTGCTAGAGATTCACGGAGTACCTACGAGCAGTACTTC. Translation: CSARDSRSTYEQYF.

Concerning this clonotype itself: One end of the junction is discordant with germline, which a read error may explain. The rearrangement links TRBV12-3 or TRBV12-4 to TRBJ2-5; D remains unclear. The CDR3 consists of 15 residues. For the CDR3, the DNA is TGTGCCAGCAGTTTTGGCTACGCGGCAGAAGAGACCAAGTACTTC. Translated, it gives CASSFGYAAEETKYF.

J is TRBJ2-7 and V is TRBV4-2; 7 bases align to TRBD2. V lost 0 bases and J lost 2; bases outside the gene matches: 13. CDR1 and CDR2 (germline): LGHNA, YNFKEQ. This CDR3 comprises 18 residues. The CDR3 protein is CASSQDLGAGTYPYEQYF. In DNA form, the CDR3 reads TGTGCCAGCAGCCAAGATCTAGGAGCGGGGACCTATCCCTACGAGCAGTACTTC.

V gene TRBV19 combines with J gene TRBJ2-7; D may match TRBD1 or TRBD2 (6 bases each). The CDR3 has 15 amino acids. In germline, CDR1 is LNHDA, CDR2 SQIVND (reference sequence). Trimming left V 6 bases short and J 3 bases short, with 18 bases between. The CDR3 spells CASSMTAGHGYEQYF. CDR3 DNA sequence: TGTGCCAGTAGCATGACGGCGGGACACGGCTACGAGCAGTACTTC. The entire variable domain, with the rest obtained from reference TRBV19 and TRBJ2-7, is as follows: DGGITQSPKYLFRKEGQNVTLSCEQNLNHDAMYWYRQDPGQGLRLIYYSQIVNDFQKGDIAEGYSVSREKKESFPLTVTSAQKNPTAFYLCASSMTAGHGYEQYFGPGTRLTVT.

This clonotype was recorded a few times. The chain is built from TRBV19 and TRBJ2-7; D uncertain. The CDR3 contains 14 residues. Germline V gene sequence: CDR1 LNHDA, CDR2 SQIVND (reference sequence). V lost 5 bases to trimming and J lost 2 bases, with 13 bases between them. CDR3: CASSVALQAYEQYF. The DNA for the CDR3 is TGTGCCAGTAGTGTCGCCCTACAAGCCTACGAGCAGTACTTC. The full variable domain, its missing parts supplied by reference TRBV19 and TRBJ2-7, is DGGITQSPKYLFRKEGQNVTLSCEQNLNHDAMYWYRQDPGQGLRLIYYSQIVNDFQKGDIAEGYSVSREKKESFPLTVTSAQKNPTAFYLCASSVALQAYEQYFGPGTRLTVT.

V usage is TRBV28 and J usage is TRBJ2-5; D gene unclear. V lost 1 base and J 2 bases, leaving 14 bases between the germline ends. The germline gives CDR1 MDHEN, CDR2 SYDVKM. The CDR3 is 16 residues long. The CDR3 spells CASSLYRIDLQETQYF. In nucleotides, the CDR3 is TGTGCCAGCAGTTTATACCGGATAGACTTGCAAGAGACCCAGTACTTC.

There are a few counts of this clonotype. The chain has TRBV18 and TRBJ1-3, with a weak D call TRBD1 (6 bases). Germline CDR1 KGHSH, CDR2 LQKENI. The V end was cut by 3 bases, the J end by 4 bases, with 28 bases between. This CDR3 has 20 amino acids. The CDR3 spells CASSPGVKLWTVNMGNTIYF. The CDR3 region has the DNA TGTGCCAGCTCACCTGGGGTTAAGCTTTGGACAGTCAACATGGGAAACACCATATATTTT.

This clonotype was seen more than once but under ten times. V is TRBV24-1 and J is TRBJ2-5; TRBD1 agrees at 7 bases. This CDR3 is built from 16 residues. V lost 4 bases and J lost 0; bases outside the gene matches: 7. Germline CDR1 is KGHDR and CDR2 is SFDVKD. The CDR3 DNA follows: TGTGCCACCAGTGAAGGAGACAGGGCGTACCAAGAGACCCAGTACTTC. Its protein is CATSEGDRAYQETQYF.

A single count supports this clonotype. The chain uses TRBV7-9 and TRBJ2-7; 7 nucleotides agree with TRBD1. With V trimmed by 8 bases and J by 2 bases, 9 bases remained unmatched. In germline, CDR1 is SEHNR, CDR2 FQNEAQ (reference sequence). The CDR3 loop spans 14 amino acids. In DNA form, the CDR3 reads TGTGCCAGCGCCGATGGGACAGTGGCCTACGAGCAGTACTTC. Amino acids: CASADGTVAYEQYF.

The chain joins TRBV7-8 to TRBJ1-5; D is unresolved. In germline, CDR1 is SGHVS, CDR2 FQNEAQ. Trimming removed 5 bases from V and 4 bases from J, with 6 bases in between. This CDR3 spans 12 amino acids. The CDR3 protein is CASSETNQPQHF. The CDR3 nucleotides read TGTGCCAGCAGCGAAACTAATCAGCCCCAGCATTTT.

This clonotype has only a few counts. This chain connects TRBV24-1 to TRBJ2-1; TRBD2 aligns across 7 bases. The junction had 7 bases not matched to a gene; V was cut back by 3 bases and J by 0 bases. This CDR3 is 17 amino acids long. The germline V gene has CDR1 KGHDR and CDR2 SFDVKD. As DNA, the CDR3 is TGTGCCACCAGTGATCACTCTAGCGGCTACTCCTACAATGAGCAGTTCTTC. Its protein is CATSDHSSGYSYNEQFF.

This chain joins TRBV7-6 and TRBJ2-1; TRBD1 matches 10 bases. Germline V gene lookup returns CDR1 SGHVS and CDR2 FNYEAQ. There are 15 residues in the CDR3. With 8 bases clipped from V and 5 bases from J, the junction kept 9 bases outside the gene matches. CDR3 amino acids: CASGLGTGVDNEQFF. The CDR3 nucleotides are TGTGCCAGCGGACTGGGGACAGGGGTAGACAATGAGCAGTTCTTC.

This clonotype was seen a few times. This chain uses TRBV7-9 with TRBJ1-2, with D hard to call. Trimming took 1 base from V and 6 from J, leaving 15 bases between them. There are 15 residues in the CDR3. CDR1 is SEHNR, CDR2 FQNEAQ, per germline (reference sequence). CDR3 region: CASSLVGYVIHGYTF. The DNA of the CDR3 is TGTGCCAGCAGCTTAGTAGGGTACGTGATACATGGCTACACCTTC.

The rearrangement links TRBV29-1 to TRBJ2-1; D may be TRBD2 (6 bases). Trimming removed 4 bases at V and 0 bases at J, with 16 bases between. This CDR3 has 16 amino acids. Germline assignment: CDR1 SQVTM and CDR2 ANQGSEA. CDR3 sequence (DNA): TGCAGCGTTGGAGATAGCGGAGCGAGCTCCTACAATGAGCAGTTCTTC. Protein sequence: CSVGDSGASSYNEQFF.

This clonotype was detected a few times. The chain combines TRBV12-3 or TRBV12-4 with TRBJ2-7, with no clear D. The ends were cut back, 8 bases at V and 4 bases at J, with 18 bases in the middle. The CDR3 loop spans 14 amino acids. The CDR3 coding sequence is TGTGCCAGCGGATGGGTTGGGGTAGATTACGAGCAGTACTTC. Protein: CASGWVGVDYEQYF.

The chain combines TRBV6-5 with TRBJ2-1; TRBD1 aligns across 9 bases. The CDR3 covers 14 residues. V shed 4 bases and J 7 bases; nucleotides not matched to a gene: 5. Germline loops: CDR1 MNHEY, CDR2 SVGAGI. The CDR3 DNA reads TGTGCCAGCAGTTTCACAGGGGGCGCGAATGAGCAGTTCTTC. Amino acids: CASSFTGGANEQFF.

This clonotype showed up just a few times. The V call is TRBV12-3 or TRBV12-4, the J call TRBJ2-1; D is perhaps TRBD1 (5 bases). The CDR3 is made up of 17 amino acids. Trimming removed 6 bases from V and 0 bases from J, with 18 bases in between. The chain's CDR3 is CASRQMTEHFSYNEQFF. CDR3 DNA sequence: TGTGCCAGCAGACAGATGACAGAGCACTTCTCCTACAATGAGCAGTTCTTC.